This is a list of T cell receptor beta chains from one sample in a study of blood T cell repertoires in COVID-19. Clones were sequenced by immunoSEQ multiplex PCR, and TCRdb holds only the in-frame ones, with some missing. Of hundreds of thousands of clones listed, roughly 88% are singletons. Sequencing was carried out using PBMCs or T cells enriched from blood (not recorded which). The receptors were sampled from a woman younger than 30 who had been exposed to COVID-19. Both conserved end residues are trimmed from each CDR3.

v_gene,j_gene,CDR3aa
TRBV5-1,TRBJ2-7,ASSPTSGASYEQY
TRBV5-1,TRBJ2-7,ASSTGPEQY
TRBV11-2,TRBJ2-1,ASSLVPRGAMRNEQF
TRBV18,TRBJ2-5,ASSPPALAGGGQETQY
TRBV27,TRBJ1-3,ASSSGNSGNTIY
TRBV19,TRBJ1-1,ASSNAVNTEAF
TRBV11-2,TRBJ2-5,ASSAAWRRETQY
TRBV2,TRBJ1-6,ASSDRQGSAPLH
TRBV7-9,TRBJ1-2,ASSGQGSVVYGYT
TRBV3-1/TRBV3-2,TRBJ2-3,ASSQYMTDTQY
TRBV7-9,TRBJ2-1,ASSPWDREYNEQF
TRBV15,TRBJ1-2,ATSRLGAGDGYT
TRBV5-1,TRBJ1-1,ASSPMAGMNTEAF
TRBV7-6,TRBJ2-3,ASSLREGSTDTQY
TRBV15,TRBJ2-5,ATKPGRGQETQY
TRBV30,TRBJ2-2,AWTDTGELF
TRBV27,TRBJ1-2,ASSLVGTGTENYGYT
TRBV5-4,TRBJ1-6,ASSRVGTGSWDSPLH
TRBV18,TRBJ1-4,ASSPQTGTNEKLF
TRBV11-3,TRBJ2-2,ASSLGENTGELF
TRBV10-3,TRBJ2-5,AISEQDQETQY
TRBV27,TRBJ2-7,ASSLGGISYEQY
TRBV19,TRBJ2-1,ASASYSRQNEQF
TRBV4-1,TRBJ1-2,ASSPRTGDGYT
TRBV14,TRBJ2-3,ASSQLSGGIDTQY
TRBV10-2,TRBJ1-6,ASSPEDGRTQHSPLH
TRBV6-2/TRBV6-3,TRBJ1-5,ASSYGLQGVNPQH
TRBV4-1,TRBJ1-1,ASSPQKGAGMNTEAF
TRBV28,TRBJ2-7,ASSLTYGQEGGEQY
TRBV5-4,TRBJ2-4,ASSLEGIPLQY
TRBV28,TRBJ2-2,ASRQIGELF
TRBV28,TRBJ1-3,ASSLDQGASGNTIY
TRBV11-2,TRBJ2-3,ASSRLAGADSTDTQY
TRBV2,TRBJ2-3,ASRPGQGGSDTQY
TRBV28,TRBJ1-5,ASSLMWGVQPQH
TRBV9,TRBJ2-1,ASSVDVLREQF
TRBV9,TRBJ2-7,ASSGAGRPYEQY
TRBV11-2,TRBJ2-1,ASSPWTGLYNEQF
TRBV6-6,TRBJ1-5,ASSSDQGSNQPQH
TRBV7-9,TRBJ1-6,ASSLARASSLNSPLH